This record concerns one TCR beta chain sequence. Its antigen is unknown. V was cut by 6 bases and J by 10 bases, with 12 bases left in between. The length of the CDR3 is 11 residues. Per germline, CDR1 MDHEN and CDR2 SYDVKM. This entry is derived from a study of shared clonotypes between healthy human individuals. Study-wide points: Rarefaction indicated that sorted-subset sequencing remained incomplete although depth was large.

Genomic DNA per cell subset filled all wells of several immunoSEQ plates. Assay used: immunoSEQ multiplex PCR; TCRdb lists only in-frame clones, some missing. The sample has a few million clones, just over 90% seen once. The source is a young man in good health. Some clones in this sample may be carry-over from other donors' samples. The sequenced material came from naive CD4+ T cells from PBMCs. Subset given: CD45RA+ positively selected. The chain carries TRBV28 and TRBJ1-1, with D maybe TRBD1 (5 bases). The CDR3 region has the DNA TGTGCCAGCAGCAAGGGGCCGAGAGCTTTCTTT. Translated: CASSKGPRAFF. The full variable domain, rest sourced from reference TRBV28 and TRBJ1-1, is DVKVTQSSRYLVKRTGEKVFLECVQDMDHENMFWYRQDPGLGLRLIYFSYDVKMKEKGDIPEGYSVSREKKERFSLILESASTNQTSMYLCASSKGPRAFFGQGTRLTVV.